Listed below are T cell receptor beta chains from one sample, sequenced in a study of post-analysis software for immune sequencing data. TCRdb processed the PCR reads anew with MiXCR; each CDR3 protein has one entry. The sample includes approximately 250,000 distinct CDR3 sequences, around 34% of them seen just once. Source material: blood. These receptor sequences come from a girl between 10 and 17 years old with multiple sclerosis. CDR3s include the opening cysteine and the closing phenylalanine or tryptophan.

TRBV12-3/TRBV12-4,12,CASSALADTQYF
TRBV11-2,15,CASSFRDREVYTQYF
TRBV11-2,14,CASSQHRDRLGYTF
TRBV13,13,CASSPRPPVGYTF
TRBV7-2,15,CASSFYRGLTDTQYF
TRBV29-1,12,CSVVGDSYEQYF
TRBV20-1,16,CSARSPGTGDRSPLHF
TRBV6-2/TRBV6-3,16,CASSYESGIPSYEQYF
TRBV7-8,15,CASSLRQSLRTQAFF
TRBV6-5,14,CASSSGLGSYEQYF
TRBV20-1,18,CSASSFLGQGAVGYGYTF
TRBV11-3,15,CASSLGGSGENEQFF
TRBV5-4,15,CASSSQDRDRTEAFF
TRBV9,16,CASSARLAGGYNEQFF
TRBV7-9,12,CASSFGGGEQYF
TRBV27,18,CASSIPRQGARGNYGYTF
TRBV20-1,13,CSARDRPNQPQHF
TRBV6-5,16,CASRPGQGRSTDTQYF
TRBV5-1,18,CASSLIMGQGANTGELFF
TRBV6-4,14,CASSEKGETDTQYF
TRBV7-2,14,CASSSTGTNEKLFF
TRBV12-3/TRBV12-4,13,CASRNGPTGELFF
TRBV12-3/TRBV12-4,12,CASSSGSLGQFF
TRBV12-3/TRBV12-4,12,CASSLASGEQFF
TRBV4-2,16,CASIPTPTSGYNEQFF
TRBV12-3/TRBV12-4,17,CASSPVGRAHTNEKLFF
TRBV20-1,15,CSAREAGGRKETQYF
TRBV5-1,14,CASSLTGGFSEAFF
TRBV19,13,CASSVGRSQPQHF
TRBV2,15,CASRDGTARNQPQHF
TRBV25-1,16,CASSEGQGIRTDTQYF
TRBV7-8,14,CASNLSGGEKTQYF
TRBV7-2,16,CASSDGLAGTTDTQYF
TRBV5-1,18,CASSPGLAGGPGTDTQYF
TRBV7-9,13,CASSLARTGELFF